Below are 3 T cell receptor beta chains sequenced from a single sample in a study of blood T cell repertoires in COVID-19. Produced via immunoSEQ multiplex PCR; TCRdb's table is partial and in-frame only. The sample lists around 190,000 clones, 84% occurring once. Sequenced: PBMCs or T cells enriched from blood (not recorded which). These receptors all stem from a woman aged 30 to 39 who had recovered from COVID-19.

The chain is built from TRBV19 and TRBJ2-3; TRBD2 aligns across 11 bases. The ends lost 3 bases at V and 5 bases at J; junction bases unmatched: 4. CDR1 and CDR2 from the germline V gene are LNHDA and SQIVND (reference sequence). The CDR3 runs 15 residues. The CDR3 protein is CASSISGGAGDTQYF. The DNA of the CDR3 is TGTGCCAGTAGTATTAGCGGGGGGGCCGGAGATACGCAGTATTTT.

This sequence joins TRBV19 and TRBJ1-2; no reliable D call. CDR1 and CDR2 (germline): LNHDA, SQIVND (reference sequence). V lost 3 bases and J 3 bases, leaving 11 bases between the germline ends. This CDR3 is built from 14 residues. CDR3 coding DNA: TGTGCCAGTAGTATTAACGTCTATGACTATGGCTACACCTTC. Translated: CASSINVYDYGYTF.

The J gene is TRBJ1-5, the V gene TRBV24-1; 12 nucleotides line up with TRBD1. Trimming removed 4 bases from V and 6 bases from J; junction bases left unmatched: 3. The CDR3 is 15 residues long. CDR1 is KGHDR, CDR2 SFDVKD, per germline. CDR3 region: CATSERDRGPQPQHF. In nucleotides, the CDR3 is TGTGCCACCAGTGAAAGGGACAGGGGGCCTCAGCCCCAGCATTTT.